One sample yielded the 25 T cell receptor beta chains listed below, sequenced in a study of T cells after yellow fever vaccination. TCRdb independently ran MiXCR on the 5' RACE reads; one entry per CDR3 protein. The repertoire holds 500,000 to 550,000 distinct CDR3 sequences, with 20% to 25% as singletons. Sequencing was performed on PBMCs, taken more than 20 days after the first yellow fever vaccination. Every receptor here comes from a man aged 18 to 29 who received the YFV17D yellow fever vaccine.

The sample holds a few counts of this clonotype. The rearrangement joins TRBV27 to TRBJ2-2; TRBD2 matches 16 bases. V lost 6 bases, J lost 0 bases, and 7 bases stayed unmatched. The V gene's germline CDR1 is MNHEY and CDR2 SMNVEV (reference sequence). This CDR3 is 19 amino acids long. The CDR3 DNA is TGTGCCAGCAGACAGAGGGGACTAGCGGGGGGGTCGAACACCGGGGAGCTGTTTTTT. Encoded protein: CASRQRGLAGGSNTGELFF.

The V call is TRBV7-6, the J call TRBJ2-1; 11 nucleotides align to TRBD2. From germline, CDR1 is SGHVS and CDR2 FNYEAQ. This CDR3 has 19 residues. V trimming: 4 bases; J trimming: 4 bases; junction bases outside the gene matches: 15. CDR3 sequence reads: CASSSPEHLAGGSYNEQFF. The CDR3 nucleotides are TGTGCCAGCAGCTCACCAGAACACCTAGCGGGGGGTTCATACAATGAGCAGTTCTTC.

The CDR3 DNA reads TGTGCCAGCAGCCAAGTTGTGACTTTCATCCGTCCTGAGCAGTTCTTC. As protein: CASSQVVTFIRPEQFF. The gene calls are TRBV14 and TRBJ2-1, with no clear D. Germline V gene data show CDR1 as SGHDN and CDR2 as FVKESK. This CDR3 spans 16 amino acids. The V end was cut by 1 base, the J end by 9 bases, with 19 bases between.

This chain joins TRBV6-1 and TRBJ1-1; unclear D gene. With 8 bases removed from V and 1 base from J, the gap between germline ends came to 11 bases. CDR1 and CDR2 (germline): MNHNS, SASEGT. CDR3 length equals 13 residues. CDR3 DNA: TGTGCCAGCGCGACCTCCGGGAACACTGAAGCTTTCTTT. Protein sequence: CASATSGNTEAFF.

A single count supports this clonotype. The chain carries TRBV12-3 or TRBV12-4 and TRBJ2-5; TRBD2 matches 11 bases. Unmatched junction bases numbered 12, after V lost 5 bases and J lost 1 base. The CDR3 covers 18 residues. In nucleotides, the CDR3 is TGTGCCAGCAGTCCCTTCAGGCTAGCGGGGGGAACCCAAGAGACCCAGTACTTC. Protein product: CASSPFRLAGGTQETQYF.

V is TRBV7-2 and J is TRBJ2-4; 7 bases align to TRBD2. The ends lost 5 bases at V and 0 bases at J; junction bases unmatched: 7. Germline-derived CDR1 and CDR2 are SGHTA and FQGNSA. The CDR3 has 16 amino acids. CDR3 sequence: CASSPGTTSAKNIQYF. The CDR3 DNA reads TGTGCCAGCAGCCCTGGGACTACCTCAGCCAAAAACATTCAGTACTTC.

The genes are TRBV11-2 and TRBJ2-4; 9 nucleotides align to TRBD2. V lost 2 bases to trimming and J lost 0 bases; unmatched junction nucleotides: 5. Germline CDR1 reads SGHAT; CDR2 reads FQNNGV. The CDR3 is made up of 17 amino acids. The DNA for the CDR3 is TGTGCCAGCAGCTTACGTAGACTAGCGGTAGCCAAAAACATTCAGTACTTC. Its translation: CASSLRRLAVAKNIQYF.

This chain connects TRBV6-5 to TRBJ2-5, with D uncertain. The germline V gene encodes CDR1 MNHEY and CDR2 SVGAGI. V was shortened by 0 bases and J by 12 bases, with 17 bases between the two germline ends. The CDR3 has 14 amino acids. The DNA of the CDR3 is TGTGCCAGCAGTTACTCGATTCAATCCCCAGAGGAGTACTTC. It is translated as CASSYSIQSPEEYF.

This clonotype has more than one count but fewer than ten. The chain uses TRBV11-2 and TRBJ1-2; D remains ambiguous. The CDR3 runs to 15 residues. Trimming pared 1 base from V and 0 bases from J, leaving 9 bases between. Germline assignment: CDR1 SGHAT and CDR2 FQNNGV. The CDR3 is CASSLGPPANYGYTF. The CDR3, as DNA: TGTGCCAGCAGCTTAGGCCCGCCGGCTAACTATGGCTACACCTTC. Complete variable domain (other parts from reference TRBV11-2 and TRBJ1-2): EAGVAQSPRYKIIEKRQSVAFWCNPISGHATLYWYQQILGQGPKLLIQFQNNGVVDDSQLPKDRFSAERLKGVDSTLKIQPAKLEDSAVYLCASSLGPPANYGYTFGSGTRLTVV.

This chain connects TRBV6-2 or TRBV6-3 to TRBJ2-1; D is perhaps TRBD1 (6 bases). CDR3 length: 14 amino acids. With 8 bases removed from V and 4 bases from J, the gap between germline ends came to 15 bases. Germline CDR1 and CDR2: MNHEY and SVGEGT. The CDR3 here is CASQRNQGYNEQFF. The CDR3 DNA follows: TGTGCCAGCCAAAGAAACCAGGGGTACAATGAGCAGTTCTTC.

The V call is TRBV4-1, the J call TRBJ1-5; possible D gene TRBD1, 5 bases. Germline V lookup: CDR1 MGHRA, CDR2 YSYEKL. The CDR3 loop spans 15 amino acids. Trimming pared 1 base from V and 7 bases from J, leaving 14 bases between. CDR3 residues: CASSQVFRVGQPQHF. CDR3 coding DNA: TGCGCCAGCAGCCAAGTGTTCAGGGTTGGGCAGCCCCAGCATTTT.

This clonotype occurred many times. The chain employs TRBV5-1 and TRBJ2-5; no clear D. V lost 6 bases and J 4 bases, leaving 10 bases between the germline ends. The V gene's germline CDR1 is SGHRS and CDR2 YFSETQ. The CDR3 is 12 amino acids. The CDR3 DNA follows: TGCGCCAGCAATGACGGGTTAGAGACCCAGTACTTC. It codes for CASNDGLETQYF.

V usage is TRBV20-1 and J usage is TRBJ1-2, with D possibly being TRBD1 (5 bases). Germline assignment: CDR1 DFQATT and CDR2 SNEGSKA (reference sequence). The CDR3 has 15 residues. Trimming left V 0 bases short and J 4 bases short, with 15 bases between. CDR3 in amino acids: CSARDRGELFYGYTF. The DNA for the CDR3 is TGCAGTGCTAGAGATCGAGGGGAGCTCTTCTATGGCTACACCTTC.

A few counts support this clonotype. The chain combines TRBV5-1 with TRBJ1-4, with 8 bases matching TRBD1. Germline CDR1 reads SGHRS; CDR2 reads YFSETQ. V shed 4 bases, J shed 5 bases, and the junction held 1 base outside the gene matches. The CDR3 loop spans 13 amino acids. The DNA of the CDR3 is TGCGCCAGCAGCGGACAGGGAAATGAAAAACTGTTTTTT. Translation: CASSGQGNEKLFF.

The table lists this clonotype with a few counts. The rearrangement links TRBV11-2 to TRBJ2-3, with a weak D call TRBD2 (6 bases). Germline CDR1 reads SGHAT; CDR2 reads FQNNGV. The CDR3 is made up of 15 amino acids. Between the trimmed V and J ends, which lost 0 bases and 5 bases, there was a span of 12 bases. CDR3 region: CASSLDGGTGDTQYF. CDR3 nucleotide sequence: TGTGCCAGCAGCTTAGATGGGGGGACGGGAGATACGCAGTATTTT. The full variable domain, completed using reference TRBV11-2 and TRBJ2-3, is EAGVAQSPRYKIIEKRQSVAFWCNPISGHATLYWYQQILGQGPKLLIQFQNNGVVDDSQLPKDRFSAERLKGVDSTLKIQPAKLEDSAVYLCASSLDGGTGDTQYFGPGTRLTVL.

This clonotype was picked up a small number of times. V is TRBV11-2 and J is TRBJ2-1; tentatively, D is TRBD1 (5 bases). Per the germline V gene, CDR1 is SGHAT and CDR2 is FQNNGV. There are 18 residues in the CDR3. The V and J ends lost 0 bases and 4 bases respectively, with 19 bases between them. CDR3 residues: CASSLEAAGNYLYNEQFF. CDR3 nucleotides: TGTGCCAGCAGCTTAGAGGCAGCAGGGAACTACCTTTACAATGAGCAGTTCTTC. Full variable domain (rest looked up from reference TRBV11-2 and TRBJ2-1): EAGVAQSPRYKIIEKRQSVAFWCNPISGHATLYWYQQILGQGPKLLIQFQNNGVVDDSQLPKDRFSAERLKGVDSTLKIQPAKLEDSAVYLCASSLEAAGNYLYNEQFFGPGTRLTVL.

The chain has TRBV7-2 and TRBJ2-1; D remains unclear. The CDR3 is 12 residues long. V was clipped by 3 bases and J by 6 bases, with 6 bases between them. CDR1 is SGHTA and CDR2 is FQGNSA in the germline V gene. The DNA for the CDR3 is TGTGCCAGCAGCTTTAGGCTCAATGAGCAGTTCTTC. Its protein is CASSFRLNEQFF.

This chain uses TRBV29-1 with TRBJ2-5; 15 bases are a match to TRBD2. Germline V CDR1 and CDR2: SQVTM, ANQGSEA. V lost 0 bases and J lost 0; bases outside the gene matches: 2. The CDR3 is 17 amino acids. Here the CDR3 reads CSVEDGTSGGYQETQYF. DNA for the CDR3: TGCAGCGTTGAAGATGGGACTAGCGGGGGGTACCAAGAGACCCAGTACTTC.

This clonotype was counted a few times. The chain joins TRBV6-1 to TRBJ1-4, with D possibly TRBD1 on 5 matching bases. V lost 9 bases and J lost 4, with 12 bases in between. This CDR3 is built from 13 residues. CDR1 and CDR2 (germline): MNHNS, SASEGT. CDR3 sequence reads: CASYSGFNEKLFF. In nucleotides, the CDR3 is TGTGCCAGTTACTCAGGGTTTAATGAAAAACTGTTTTTT.

The DNA for the CDR3 is TGTGCCAGCAGCCTGGGCAGGGGGTTAGCCAAAAACATTCAGTACTTC. Protein sequence: CASSLGRGLAKNIQYF. The chain carries TRBV5-4 and TRBJ2-4; 7 bases align to TRBD1. The germline V gene has CDR1 SGHNT and CDR2 YYREEE (reference sequence). The CDR3 contains 16 residues. V lost 4 bases to trimming and J lost 0 bases; unmatched junction nucleotides: 7.

This clonotype showed up just a few times. The gene calls are TRBV24-1 and TRBJ1-1; 9 nucleotides line up with TRBD1. The V and J ends lost 3 bases and 4 bases, in that order; junction bases with no gene match: 2. The CDR3 runs 14 residues. Germline loops: CDR1 KGHDR, CDR2 SFDVKD. This chain's CDR3 is CATSDTTGGTEAFF. CDR3 DNA: TGTGCCACCAGTGATACGACAGGGGGCACTGAAGCTTTCTTT.

This clonotype was recorded once. This sequence joins TRBV5-8 and TRBJ2-3, with 12 bases lining up with TRBD2. This CDR3 spans 14 amino acids. CDR1 SGHTS and CDR2 YDEGEE come from the germline V gene. V dropped 4 bases and J dropped 6; count of bases not matched to a gene: 3. The CDR3 DNA sequence: TGTGCCAGCAGCCATACTAGCGGGGGGGATACGCAGTATTTT. Translating it yields CASSHTSGGDTQYF.

A few counts support this clonotype. The gene calls are TRBV9 and TRBJ1-3; D uncertain. The V gene lost 0 bases and the J gene lost 4 bases, with 8 bases spanning the gap. CDR1 SGDLS and CDR2 YYNGEE come from the germline V gene. The CDR3 sequence is 14 residues long. The CDR3 sequence: CASSVAEKGNTIYF. CDR3 DNA sequence: TGTGCCAGCAGCGTAGCAGAGAAAGGAAACACCATATATTTT.

A few counts support this clonotype. The V gene is TRBV27, the J gene TRBJ2-7, with 8 positions matching TRBD1. V shed 7 bases, J shed 0 bases, and the junction held 5 bases outside the gene matches. In germline, CDR1 is MNHEY, CDR2 SMNVEV (reference sequence). The CDR3 is 14 residues long. In DNA form, the CDR3 reads TGTGCCAGCATGACAGGGGAACTCTCCTACGAGCAGTACTTC. As protein: CASMTGELSYEQYF.

The chain is built from TRBV28 and TRBJ1-1, with D unresolved. CDR3 length: 12 amino acids. CDR1 and CDR2 (germline): MDHEN, SYDVKM. Trimming removed 8 bases at V and 0 bases at J, with 7 bases between. The CDR3 reads CASDTLNTEAFF. The CDR3 DNA follows: TGTGCCAGCGACACGCTGAACACTGAAGCTTTCTTT. Filled out from reference TRBV28 and TRBJ1-1, the complete variable domain reads DVKVTQSSRYLVKRTGEKVFLECVQDMDHENMFWYRQDPGLGLRLIYFSYDVKMKEKGDIPEGYSVSREKKERFSLILESASTNQTSMYLCASDTLNTEAFFGQGTRLTVV.